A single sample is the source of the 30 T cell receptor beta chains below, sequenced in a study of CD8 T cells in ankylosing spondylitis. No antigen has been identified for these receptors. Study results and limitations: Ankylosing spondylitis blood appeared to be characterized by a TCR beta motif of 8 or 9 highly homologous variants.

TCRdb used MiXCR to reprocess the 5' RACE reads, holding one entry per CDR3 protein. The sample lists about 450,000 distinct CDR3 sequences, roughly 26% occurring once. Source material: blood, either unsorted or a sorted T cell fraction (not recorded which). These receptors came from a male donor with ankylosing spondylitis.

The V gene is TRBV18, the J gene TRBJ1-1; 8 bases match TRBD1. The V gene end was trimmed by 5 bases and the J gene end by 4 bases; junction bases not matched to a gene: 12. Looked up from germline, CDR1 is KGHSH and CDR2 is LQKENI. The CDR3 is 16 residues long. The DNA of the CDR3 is TGTGCCAGCTCATATCGGACAGGGAGTGATGGCACTGAAGCTTTCTTT. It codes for CASSYRTGSDGTEAFF.

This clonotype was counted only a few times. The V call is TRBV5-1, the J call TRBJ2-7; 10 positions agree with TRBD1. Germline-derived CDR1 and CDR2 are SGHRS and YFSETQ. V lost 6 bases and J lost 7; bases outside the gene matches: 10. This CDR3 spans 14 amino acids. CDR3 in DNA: TGCGCCAGCACCACCGGGACAGGGGAAAAAGAGCAGTACTTC. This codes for CASTTGTGEKEQYF.

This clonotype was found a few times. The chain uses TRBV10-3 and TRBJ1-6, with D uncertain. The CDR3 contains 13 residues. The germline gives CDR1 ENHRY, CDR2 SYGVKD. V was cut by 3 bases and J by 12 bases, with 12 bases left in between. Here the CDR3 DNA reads TGTGCCATCAGTGATATAGCCAGGCAACCCCTCCACTTT. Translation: CAISDIARQPLHF.

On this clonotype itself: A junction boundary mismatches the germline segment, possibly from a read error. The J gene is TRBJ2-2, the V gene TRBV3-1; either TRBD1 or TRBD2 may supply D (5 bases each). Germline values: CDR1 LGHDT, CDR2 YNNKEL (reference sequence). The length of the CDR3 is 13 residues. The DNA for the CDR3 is TGTGCCAGCAGCCAAGGGACAACCGGGGAGCCGTTTTTT. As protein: CASSQGTTGEPFF.

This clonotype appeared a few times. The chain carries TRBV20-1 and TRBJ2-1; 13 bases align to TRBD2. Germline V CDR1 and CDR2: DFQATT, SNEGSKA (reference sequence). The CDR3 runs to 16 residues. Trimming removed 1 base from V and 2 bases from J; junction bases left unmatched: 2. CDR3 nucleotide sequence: TGCAGTGCTAGAGGGACTAGCGGGAGTCCCTACAATGAGCAGTTCTTC. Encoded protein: CSARGTSGSPYNEQFF.

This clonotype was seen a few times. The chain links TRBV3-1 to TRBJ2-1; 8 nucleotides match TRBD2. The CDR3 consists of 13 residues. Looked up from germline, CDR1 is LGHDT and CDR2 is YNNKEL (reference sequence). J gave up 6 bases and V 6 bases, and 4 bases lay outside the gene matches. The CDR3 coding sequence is TGTGCCAGCAGATTAGCGGGGTTCAATGAGCAGTTCTTC. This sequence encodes CASRLAGFNEQFF.

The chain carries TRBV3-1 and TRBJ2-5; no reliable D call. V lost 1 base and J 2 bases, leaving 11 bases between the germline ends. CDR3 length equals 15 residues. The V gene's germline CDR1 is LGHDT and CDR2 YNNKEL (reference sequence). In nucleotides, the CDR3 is TGTGCCAGCAGCCAAGGTGGAGCTTGGCAAGAGACCCAGTACTTC. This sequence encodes CASSQGGAWQETQYF.

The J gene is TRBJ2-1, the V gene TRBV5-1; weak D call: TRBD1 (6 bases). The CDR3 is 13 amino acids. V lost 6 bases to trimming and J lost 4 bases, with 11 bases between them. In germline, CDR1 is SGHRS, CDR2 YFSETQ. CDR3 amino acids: CASTRDIYNEQFF. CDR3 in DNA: TGCGCCAGCACCCGGGACATTTACAATGAGCAGTTCTTC.

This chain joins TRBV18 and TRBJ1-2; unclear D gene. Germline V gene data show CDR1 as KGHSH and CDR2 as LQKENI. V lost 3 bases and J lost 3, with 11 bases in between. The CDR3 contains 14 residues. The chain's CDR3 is CASSPPAGDYGYTF. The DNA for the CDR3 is TGTGCCAGCTCACCTCCGGCGGGTGACTATGGCTACACCTTC. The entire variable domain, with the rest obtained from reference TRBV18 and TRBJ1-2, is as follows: NAGVMQNPRHLVRRRGQEARLRCSPMKGHSHVYWYRQLPEEGLKFMVYLQKENIIDESGMPKERFSAEFPKEGPSILRIQQVVRGDSAAYFCASSPPAGDYGYTFGSGTRLTVV.

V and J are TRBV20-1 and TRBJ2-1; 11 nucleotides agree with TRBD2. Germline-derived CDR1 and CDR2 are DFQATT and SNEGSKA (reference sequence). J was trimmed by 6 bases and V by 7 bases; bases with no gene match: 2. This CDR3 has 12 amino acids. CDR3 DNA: TGCAGTGTAGCGGGAGGGTTCAATGAGCAGTTCTTC. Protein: CSVAGGFNEQFF.

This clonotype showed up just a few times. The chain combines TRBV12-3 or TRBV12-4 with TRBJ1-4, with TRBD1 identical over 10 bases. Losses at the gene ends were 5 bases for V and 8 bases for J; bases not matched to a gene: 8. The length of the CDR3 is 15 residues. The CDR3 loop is CASSAGQGFEEKLFF. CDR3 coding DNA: TGTGCCAGCAGTGCGGGACAGGGGTTCGAGGAAAAACTGTTTTTT.

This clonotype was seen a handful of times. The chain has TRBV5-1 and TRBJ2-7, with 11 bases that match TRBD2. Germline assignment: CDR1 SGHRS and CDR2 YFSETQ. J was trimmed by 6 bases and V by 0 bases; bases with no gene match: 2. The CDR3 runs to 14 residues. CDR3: CASSLAGTSGEQYV. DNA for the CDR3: TGCGCCAGCAGCTTGGCGGGGACTAGCGGCGAGCAGTACGTC.

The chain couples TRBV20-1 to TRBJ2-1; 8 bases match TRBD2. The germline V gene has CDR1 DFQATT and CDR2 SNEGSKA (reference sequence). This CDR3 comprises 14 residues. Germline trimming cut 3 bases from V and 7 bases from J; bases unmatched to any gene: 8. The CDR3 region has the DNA TGCAGTGCTAGCCGGGAGGGCCTCGAGAATGAGCAGTTCTTC. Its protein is CSASREGLENEQFF.

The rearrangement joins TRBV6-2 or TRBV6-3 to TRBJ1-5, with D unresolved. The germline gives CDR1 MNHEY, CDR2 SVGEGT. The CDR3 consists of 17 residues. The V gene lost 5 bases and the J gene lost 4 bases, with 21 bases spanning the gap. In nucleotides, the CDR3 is TGTGCCAGCAGTCCCCTCCCCTCTCTCGTAGGGAATCAGCCCCAGCATTTT. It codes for CASSPLPSLVGNQPQHF.

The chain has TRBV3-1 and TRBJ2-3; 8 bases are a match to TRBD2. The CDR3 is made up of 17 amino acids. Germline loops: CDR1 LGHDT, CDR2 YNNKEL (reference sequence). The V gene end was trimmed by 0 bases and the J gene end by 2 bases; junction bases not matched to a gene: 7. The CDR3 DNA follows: TGTGCCAGCAGCCAAGATCTAGCGGGTACGTTCACAGATACGCAGTATTTT. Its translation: CASSQDLAGTFTDTQYF.

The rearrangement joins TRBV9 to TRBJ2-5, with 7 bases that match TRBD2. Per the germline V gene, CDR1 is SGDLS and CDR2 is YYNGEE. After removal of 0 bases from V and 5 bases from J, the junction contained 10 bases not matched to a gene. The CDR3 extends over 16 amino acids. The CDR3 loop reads CASSVGGAGVQETQYF. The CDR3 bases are TGTGCCAGCAGCGTAGGAGGGGCGGGAGTCCAGGAGACCCAGTACTTC.

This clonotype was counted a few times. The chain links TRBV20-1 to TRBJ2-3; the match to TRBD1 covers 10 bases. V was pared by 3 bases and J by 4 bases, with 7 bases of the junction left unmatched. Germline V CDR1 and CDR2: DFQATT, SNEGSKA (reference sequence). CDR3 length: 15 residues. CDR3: CSASGGQGFSDTQYF. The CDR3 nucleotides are TGCAGTGCTAGTGGGGGACAGGGGTTTTCAGATACGCAGTATTTT.

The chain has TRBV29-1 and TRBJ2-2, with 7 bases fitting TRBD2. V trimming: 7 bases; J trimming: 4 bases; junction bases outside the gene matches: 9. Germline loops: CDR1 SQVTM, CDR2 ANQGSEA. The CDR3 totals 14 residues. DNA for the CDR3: TGCAGCGCGTTGGGACTATACGCCACCGGGGAGCTGTTTTTT. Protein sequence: CSALGLYATGELFF.

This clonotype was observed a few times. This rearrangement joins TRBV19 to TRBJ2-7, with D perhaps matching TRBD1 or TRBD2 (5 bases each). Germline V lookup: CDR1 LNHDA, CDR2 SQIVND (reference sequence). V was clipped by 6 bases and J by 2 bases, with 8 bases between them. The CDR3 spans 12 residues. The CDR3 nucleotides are TGTGCCAGTAGGGGGACGACCTACGAGCAGTACTTC. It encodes CASRGTTYEQYF.

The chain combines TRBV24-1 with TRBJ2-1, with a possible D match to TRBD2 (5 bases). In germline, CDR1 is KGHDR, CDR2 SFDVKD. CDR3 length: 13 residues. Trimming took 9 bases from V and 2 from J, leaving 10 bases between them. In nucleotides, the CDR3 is TGTGCCACCCGGAGCGGAGCCTACAATGAGCAGTTCTTC. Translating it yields CATRSGAYNEQFF.

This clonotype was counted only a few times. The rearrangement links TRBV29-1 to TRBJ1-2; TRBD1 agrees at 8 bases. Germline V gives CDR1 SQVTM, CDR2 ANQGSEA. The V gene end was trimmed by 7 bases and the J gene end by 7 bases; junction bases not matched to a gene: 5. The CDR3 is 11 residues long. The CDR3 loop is CSGTGGSGYTF. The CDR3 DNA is TGCAGCGGCACAGGGGGTAGTGGCTACACCTTC.

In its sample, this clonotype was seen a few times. The CDR3: CSGDIYNEQFF. CDR3 in DNA: TGCAGCGGGGACATCTACAATGAGCAGTTCTTC. This chain joins TRBV29-1 and TRBJ2-1, with D possibly TRBD1 on 6 matching bases. The V gene lost 7 bases and the J gene lost 3 bases, with 7 bases spanning the gap. The CDR3 has 11 residues. Per the germline V gene, CDR1 is SQVTM and CDR2 is ANQGSEA.

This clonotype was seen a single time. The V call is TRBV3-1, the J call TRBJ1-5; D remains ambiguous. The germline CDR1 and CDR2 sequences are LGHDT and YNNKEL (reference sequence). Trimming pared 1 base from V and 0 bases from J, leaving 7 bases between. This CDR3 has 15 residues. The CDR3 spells CASSQGPNSNQPQHF. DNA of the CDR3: TGTGCCAGCAGCCAAGGACCTAATAGCAATCAGCCCCAGCATTTT. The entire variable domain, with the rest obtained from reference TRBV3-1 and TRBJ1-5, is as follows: DTAVSQTPKYLVTQMGNDKSIKCEQNLGHDTMYWYKQDSKKFLKIMFSYNNKELIINETVPNRFSPKSPDKAHLNLHINSLELGDSAVYFCASSQGPNSNQPQHFGDGTRLSIL.

The CDR3 DNA sequence: TGTGCCAGCAGCTTAGACAGGGGAGAAATCTACGAGCAGTACGTC. This sequence encodes CASSLDRGEIYEQYV. This chain connects TRBV7-2 to TRBJ2-7; 7 bases fit TRBD1. This CDR3 region has 15 residues. CDR1 SGHTA and CDR2 FQGNSA come from the germline V gene. V shed 1 base, J shed 3 bases, and the junction held 6 bases outside the gene matches.

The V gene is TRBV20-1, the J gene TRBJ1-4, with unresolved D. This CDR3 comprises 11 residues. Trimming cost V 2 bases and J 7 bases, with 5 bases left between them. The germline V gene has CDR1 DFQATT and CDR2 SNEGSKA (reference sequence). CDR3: CSARTVEKLFF. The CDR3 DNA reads TGCAGTGCTAGAACGGTTGAAAAACTGTTTTTT.

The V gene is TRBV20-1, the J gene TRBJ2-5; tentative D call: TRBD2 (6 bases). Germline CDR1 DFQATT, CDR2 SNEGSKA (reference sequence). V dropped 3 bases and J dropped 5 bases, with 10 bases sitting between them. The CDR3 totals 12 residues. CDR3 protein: CSASGGRETQYF. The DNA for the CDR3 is TGCAGTGCTAGCGGGGGACGTGAGACCCAGTACTTC.

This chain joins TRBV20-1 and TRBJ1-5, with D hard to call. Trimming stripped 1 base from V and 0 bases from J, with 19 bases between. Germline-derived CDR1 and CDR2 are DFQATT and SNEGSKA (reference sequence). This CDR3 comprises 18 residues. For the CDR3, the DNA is TGCAGTGCTAGAGGGTACAGTGGAGGTACAAATAGCAATCAGCCCCAGCATTTT. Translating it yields CSARGYSGGTNSNQPQHF.

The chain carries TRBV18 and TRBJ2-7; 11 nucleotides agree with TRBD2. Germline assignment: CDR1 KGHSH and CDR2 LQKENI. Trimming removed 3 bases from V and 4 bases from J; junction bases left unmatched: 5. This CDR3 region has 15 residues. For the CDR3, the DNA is TGTGCCAGCTCACCGGTAGCGGGAGGGCATTACGAGCAGTACGTC. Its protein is CASSPVAGGHYEQYV.

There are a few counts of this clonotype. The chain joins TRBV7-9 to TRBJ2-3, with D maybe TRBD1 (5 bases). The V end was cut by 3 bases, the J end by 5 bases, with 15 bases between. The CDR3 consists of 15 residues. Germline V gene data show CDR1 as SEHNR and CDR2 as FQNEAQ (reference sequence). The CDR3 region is CASSFPLRQGDTQYF. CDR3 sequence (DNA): TGTGCCAGCAGCTTTCCCCTCCGCCAGGGAGATACGCAGTATTTT.

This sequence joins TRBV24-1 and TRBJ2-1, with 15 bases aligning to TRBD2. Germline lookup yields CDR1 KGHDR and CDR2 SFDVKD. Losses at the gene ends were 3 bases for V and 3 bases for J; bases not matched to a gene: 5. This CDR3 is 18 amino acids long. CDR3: CATSDPRTSGRVYNEQFF. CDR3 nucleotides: TGTGCCACCAGTGATCCCAGGACTAGCGGGAGGGTCTACAATGAGCAGTTCTTC.